One sample yielded the 29 T cell receptor beta chains listed below, sequenced in a study of blood T cell repertoires in COVID-19. TCRdb's copy holds only in-frame clones and misses some; the assay was immunoSEQ multiplex PCR. The sample consists of some 500,000 clones, roughly 90% of them appearing once. The specimen was PBMCs or T cells enriched from blood (not recorded which). These receptors all come from a middle-aged woman who had recovered from COVID-19.

The chain uses TRBV11-3 and TRBJ2-5; 8 bases are shared with TRBD1. This CDR3 comprises 14 residues. The V segment lost 5 bases and the J segment 5 bases; nucleotides outside the gene matches: 7. Germline CDR1 is SGHNT and CDR2 is YENEEA. CDR3 bases: TGTGCCAGCAGCGCCAGGGACAGGTGGGAGACCCAGTACTTC. Its protein is CASSARDRWETQYF.

This chain links TRBV6-2 or TRBV6-3 with TRBJ1-5, with D unresolved. Germline V gives CDR1 MNHEY, CDR2 SVGEGT. Deletions cut 2 bases from V and 0 bases from J, with 5 bases between. The CDR3 loop spans 14 amino acids. CDR3 nucleotide sequence: TGTGCCAGCAGTTACATGAGTAGCAATCAGCCCCAGCATTTT. Translated, it gives CASSYMSSNQPQHF.

The CDR3 region has the DNA TGTGCCAGCAGCTTGGGCGGGAGGATCGGCGAGCAGTACTTC. It encodes CASSLGGRIGEQYF. The chain combines TRBV5-4 with TRBJ2-7, with 8 bases that match TRBD2. The length of the CDR3 is 14 residues. J gave up 6 bases and V 0 bases, and 5 bases lay outside the gene matches. Germline V lookup: CDR1 SGHNT, CDR2 YYREEE (reference sequence).

As concerns this clone: Distinct nucleotide sequences in the sample also encode this CDR3. The chain links TRBV7-2 to TRBJ2-7; 10 bases line up with TRBD2. This CDR3 is built from 14 residues. V shed 1 base, J shed 5 bases, and the junction held 2 bases outside the gene matches. The germline gives CDR1 SGHTA, CDR2 FQGNSA. CDR3 residues: CASSLGLAGDEQYF. CDR3 DNA sequence: TGTGCCAGCAGCTTAGGCCTAGCGGGAGACGAGCAGTACTTC. Full variable domain (missing parts from reference TRBV7-2 and TRBJ2-7): GAGVSQSPSNKVTEKGKDVELRCDPISGHTALYWYRQSLGQGLEFLIYFQGNSAPDKSGLPSDRFSAERTGGSVSTLTIQRTQQEDSAVYLCASSLGLAGDEQYFGPGTRLTVT.

The chain links TRBV7-9 to TRBJ1-2, with 8 bases matching TRBD1. This CDR3 has 14 amino acids. The germline CDR1 and CDR2 sequences are SEHNR and FQNEAQ (reference sequence). Trimming at V came to 3 bases and at J to 3 bases, leaving 3 bases not matched to a gene. The CDR3 nucleotides are TGTGCCAGCAGCTTTGGACAGGGCGACTATGGCTACACCTTC. This translates into CASSFGQGDYGYTF.

This chain joins TRBV4-1 and TRBJ1-1; D possibly corresponds to TRBD1 (5 bases). With 1 base removed from V and 0 bases from J, the gap between germline ends came to 9 bases. The germline CDR1 and CDR2 sequences are MGHRA and YSYEKL. This CDR3 has 15 amino acids. The CDR3: CASSQASGLNTEAFF. In DNA, the CDR3 is TGCGCCAGCAGCCAAGCGTCAGGGTTGAACACTGAAGCTTTCTTT.

The chain joins TRBV5-1 to TRBJ2-3; TRBD1 matches at 7 bases. The CDR3 is 16 residues long. V dropped 0 bases and J dropped 4; count of bases not matched to a gene: 8. CDR1 SGHRS and CDR2 YFSETQ come from the germline V gene. The DNA for the CDR3 is TGCGCCAGCAGCTTGGCCGGGACAGAGGGGGCAGATACGCAGTATTTT. Translation: CASSLAGTEGADTQYF.

The chain uses TRBV3-1 (or the pseudogene TRBV3-2) and TRBJ2-4; TRBD1 agrees at 7 bases. The J segment lost 2 bases and the V segment lost 1 base, leaving 8 bases of the junction unmatched. Per the germline V gene, CDR1 is LGHDT and CDR2 is YNNKEL (reference sequence). The CDR3 sequence is 17 residues long. CDR3 residues: CASSQVGAGGTKNIQYF. The CDR3 region has the DNA TGTGCCAGCAGCCAAGTTGGGGCAGGGGGAACCAAAAACATTCAGTACTTC.

The chain employs TRBV6-1 and TRBJ1-6, with 8 bases that match TRBD1. Looked up from germline, CDR1 is MNHNS and CDR2 is SASEGT. Trimming took 4 bases from V and 3 from J; bases not matched to a gene: 14. The CDR3 loop spans 19 amino acids. The DNA for the CDR3 is TGTGCCAGCAGTGCACCGGACAGGGTTATCTCCAGCTATAATTCACCCCTCCACTTT. Translating it yields CASSAPDRVISSYNSPLHF.

The chain couples TRBV7-9 to TRBJ2-1; possibly TRBD2 for D (5 bases). The CDR3 has 13 residues. V shed 5 bases and J shed 8 bases, with 13 bases lying between them. Germline-derived CDR1 and CDR2 are SEHNR and FQNEAQ (reference sequence). Written as DNA, the CDR3 is TGTGCCAGCAGCCCGAGGGCTAACGATGAGCAGTTCTTC. Protein sequence: CASSPRANDEQFF. Full variable domain (remainder filled in from reference TRBV7-9 and TRBJ2-1): DTGVSQNPRHKITKRGQNVTFRCDPISEHNRLYWYRQTLGQGPEFLTYFQNEAQLEKSRLLSDRFSAERPKGSFSTLEIQRTEQGDSAMYLCASSPRANDEQFFGPGTRLTVL.

The J gene is TRBJ1-1, the V gene TRBV7-2, with D perhaps TRBD1 (5 bases). Deletions cut 5 bases from V and 6 bases from J, with 13 bases between. Germline lookup yields CDR1 SGHTA and CDR2 FQGNSA. The CDR3 is 13 amino acids. The CDR3 nucleotides read TGTGCCAGCAGCCCACTGACAGCATCTGAAGCTTTCTTT. As protein: CASSPLTASEAFF.

This chain connects TRBV10-2 to TRBJ1-6; a weak D match, TRBD1 (6 bases). V lost 4 bases and J lost 5, with 9 bases in between. The CDR3 spans 14 residues. Per germline, CDR1 WSHSY and CDR2 SAAADI. Written as DNA, the CDR3 is TGCGCCAGCAGTGCCAGGGGCAATAATTCACCCCTCCACTTT. This gives the protein CASSARGNNSPLHF.

The CDR3, as DNA: TGTGCCAGCAGTTACTCGAGCTCCGGTCTCTATGGCTACACCTTC. Residues: CASSYSSSGLYGYTF. V gene TRBV6-2 or TRBV6-3 combines with J gene TRBJ1-2; D unresolved. Germline CDR1 reads MNHEY; CDR2 reads SVGEGT. Trimming pared 0 bases from V and 4 bases from J, leaving 12 bases between. This CDR3 has 15 amino acids.

The CDR3 nucleotides are TGTGCCAGCAGCAACGGACATTATGGCTACACCTTC. Its translation is CASSNGHYGYTF. The rearrangement joins TRBV12-3 or TRBV12-4 to TRBJ1-2, with TRBD1 as a possible D gene (5 bases). V lost 6 bases and J lost 5, with 10 bases in between. The CDR3 has 12 amino acids.

The chain has TRBV5-5 and TRBJ1-1; no firm D call. Germline CDR1 reads SGHKS; CDR2 reads YYEKEE (reference sequence). The germline V and J ends were trimmed by 5 bases and 4 bases, with 18 bases remaining between them. There are 15 residues in the CDR3. Here the CDR3 DNA reads TGTGCCAGCAGTCCCTTTCGGGGTTTCAGCACTGAAGCTTTCTTT. Encoded protein: CASSPFRGFSTEAFF.

This clone was picked up one time. This chain joins TRBV6-1 and TRBJ1-2, with D maybe TRBD1 (6 bases). Germline V gene data show CDR1 as MNHNS and CDR2 as SASEGT. The ends were cut back, 2 bases at V and 8 bases at J, with 12 bases in the middle. This CDR3 has 13 amino acids. CDR3 bases: TGTGCCAGCAGTGAAATACAGGGTCAAGGCTACACCTTC. As protein: CASSEIQGQGYTF.

The rearrangement links TRBV6-2 or TRBV6-3 to TRBJ2-7; a possible D gene is TRBD2 (5 bases). Germline V gene lookup returns CDR1 MNHEY and CDR2 SVGEGT. CDR3 length: 13 residues. Trimming pared 6 bases from V and 2 bases from J, leaving 11 bases between. CDR3 protein: CASSNFGTYEQYF. CDR3 DNA: TGTGCCAGCAGCAATTTCGGGACCTACGAGCAGTACTTC.

This clone was observed a few times. V gene TRBV6-5 combines with J gene TRBJ1-3; no clear D. Trimming shortened V by 6 bases and J by 1 base, and 10 bases separated the two germline ends. This CDR3 region has 14 residues. CDR1 is MNHEY and CDR2 is SVGAGI in the germline V gene. This CDR3 is CASRAEISGNTIYF. In DNA form, the CDR3 reads TGTGCCAGCAGGGCCGAAATTTCTGGAAACACCATATATTTT.

This clone was picked up a small number of times. V gene TRBV2 combines with J gene TRBJ2-1; 13 bases fit TRBD2. The ends lost 5 bases at V and 3 bases at J; junction bases unmatched: 1. The CDR3 is made up of 15 amino acids. The V gene's germline CDR1 is SNHLY and CDR2 FYNNEI. The CDR3 sequence is CASSRTSGSYNEQFF. DNA for the CDR3: TGTGCCAGCAGTAGGACTAGCGGGAGCTACAATGAGCAGTTCTTC.

This sequence joins TRBV7-2 and TRBJ2-1, with TRBD2 matching over 9 bases. CDR3 size: 13 residues. V shed 5 bases and J 9 bases; nucleotides not matched to a gene: 5. Germline assignment: CDR1 SGHTA and CDR2 FQGNSA. CDR3 in DNA: TGTGCCAGCAGCGCGGGAGGGTTTGGTGAGCAGTTCTTC. This gives the protein CASSAGGFGEQFF.

The chain uses TRBV15 and TRBJ1-3; D remains ambiguous. V lost 2 bases, J lost 8 bases, and 7 bases lay in between. The CDR3 runs to 12 residues. CDR1 is LNHNV, CDR2 YYDKDF, per germline (reference sequence). The CDR3 region is CATSRNRDTIYF. The CDR3 nucleotides read TGTGCCACCAGCAGAAACCGGGACACCATATATTTT.

V usage is TRBV3-1 (or the pseudogene TRBV3-2) and J usage is TRBJ2-6; 8 positions agree with TRBD2. The CDR3 covers 19 residues. The V segment lost 4 bases and the J segment 4 bases; nucleotides outside the gene matches: 15. Germline CDR1 and CDR2: LGHDT and YNNKEL (reference sequence). The CDR3 nucleotides read TGTGCCAGCAGCCGTAGCGGGGCGTCAGTGGGCGGCGGGGCCAACGTCCTGACTTTC. Its translation is CASSRSGASVGGGANVLTF.

This rearrangement joins TRBV5-8 to TRBJ2-2; 9 bases align to TRBD1. The CDR3 runs 14 residues. The junction had 4 bases not matched to a gene; V was cut back by 4 bases and J by 6 bases. Germline V gene lookup returns CDR1 SGHTS and CDR2 YDEGEE. This CDR3 reads CASSQGQGPGELFF. The DNA of the CDR3 is TGTGCCAGCAGCCAGGGACAGGGACCCGGGGAGCTGTTTTTT.

This rearrangement joins TRBV4-1 to TRBJ2-7; TRBD1 matches 9 bases. J was trimmed by 6 bases and V by 8 bases; bases with no gene match: 2. The CDR3 contains 11 residues. Germline values: CDR1 MGHRA, CDR2 YSYEKL. CDR3 sequence reads: CASGTGIEQYF. The CDR3 DNA sequence: TGCGCCAGCGGGACAGGGATCGAGCAGTACTTC.

This clone has just one count. The chain combines TRBV6-2 or TRBV6-3 with TRBJ2-1; 11 nucleotides align to TRBD2. This CDR3 comprises 16 residues. The germline V gene encodes CDR1 MNHEY and CDR2 SVGEGT. J was trimmed by 7 bases and V by 2 bases; bases with no gene match: 7. This CDR3 reads CASSYLSASGGNEQFF. The CDR3 region has the DNA TGTGCCAGCAGTTACCTGTCCGCTAGCGGGGGGAATGAGCAGTTCTTC.

The rearrangement links TRBV5-4 to TRBJ1-1, with D possibly matching TRBD1 (6 bases). Trimming cost V 3 bases and J 1 base, with 10 bases left between them. CDR1 is SGHNT and CDR2 is YYREEE in the germline V gene (reference sequence). CDR3 length equals 14 residues. The CDR3 loop is CASSWGHQNTEAFF. Here the CDR3 DNA reads TGTGCCAGCAGCTGGGGACACCAGAACACTGAAGCTTTCTTT.

The chain links TRBV6-5 to TRBJ2-1; 7 bases fit TRBD1. From germline, CDR1 is MNHEY and CDR2 SVGAGI. The ends lost 5 bases at V and 8 bases at J; junction bases unmatched: 6. The CDR3 has 13 amino acids. CDR3 residues: CASSQDRQYEQFF. In nucleotides, the CDR3 is TGTGCCAGCAGTCAGGACAGGCAATATGAGCAGTTCTTC.

V is TRBV20-1 and J is TRBJ2-7; 12 bases fit TRBD2. The CDR3 extends over 14 amino acids. After removal of 3 bases from V and 3 bases from J, the junction contained 3 bases not matched to a gene. CDR1 and CDR2 from the germline V gene are DFQATT and SNEGSKA (reference sequence). The CDR3 DNA sequence: TGCAGTGCTAGTACTAGCGGGAGGTTCTACGAGCAGTACTTC. It encodes CSASTSGRFYEQYF.

This rearrangement joins TRBV12-3 or TRBV12-4 to TRBJ1-2; D uncertain. V was shortened by 5 bases and J by 8 bases, with 15 bases between the two germline ends. The CDR3 sequence is 13 residues long. This chain's CDR3 is CASSLAGSSGYTF. In DNA form, the CDR3 reads TGTGCCAGCAGTCTGGCGGGATCTAGCGGCTACACCTTC.